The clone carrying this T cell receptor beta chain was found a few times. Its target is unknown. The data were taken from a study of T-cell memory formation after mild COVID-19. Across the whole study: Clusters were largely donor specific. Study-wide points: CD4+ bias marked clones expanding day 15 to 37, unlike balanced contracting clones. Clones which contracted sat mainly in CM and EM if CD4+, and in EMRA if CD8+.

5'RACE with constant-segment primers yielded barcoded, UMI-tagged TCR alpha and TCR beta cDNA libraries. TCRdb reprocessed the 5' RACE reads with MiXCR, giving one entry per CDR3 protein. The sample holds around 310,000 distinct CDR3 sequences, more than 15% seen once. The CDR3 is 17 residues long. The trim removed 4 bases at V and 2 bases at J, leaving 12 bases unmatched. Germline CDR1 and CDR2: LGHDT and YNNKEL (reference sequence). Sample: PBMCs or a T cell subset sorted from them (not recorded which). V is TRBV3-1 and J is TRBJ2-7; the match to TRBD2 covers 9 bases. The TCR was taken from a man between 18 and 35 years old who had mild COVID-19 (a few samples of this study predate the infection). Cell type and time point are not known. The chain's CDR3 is CASSPSNWLAGTYEQYF. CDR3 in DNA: TGTGCCAGCAGCCCCTCAAACTGGCTAGCGGGGACCTACGAGCAGTACTTC.